These 23 T cell receptor beta chains came from one sample sequenced in a study of CD8+ T cells in alopecia areata. Reverse transcription of extracted RNA yielded cDNA, which provided the sequencing template. Assay: immunoSEQ multiplex PCR; the TCRdb copy retains only in-frame clones and omits some. The sample lists about 180,000 clones; almost 65% were seen once. This sample comprised CD4+ T cells sorted from blood, obtained at week 0. The receptor source for this set is a human donor with alopecia areata.

J is TRBJ1-5 and V is TRBV7-8; D not certain. The CDR3 is 13 residues long. V lost 0 bases and J 5 bases, leaving 5 bases between the germline ends. Germline CDR1 reads SGHVS; CDR2 reads FQNEAQ. This chain's CDR3 is CASSLALYQPQHF. The CDR3 region has the DNA TGTGCCAGCAGCTTAGCGCTGTATCAGCCCCAGCATTTT.

This clone was counted between two and nine times. This sequence joins TRBV29-1 and TRBJ2-7, with D perhaps being TRBD1 or TRBD2 (5 bases each). The V end lost 7 bases, the J end lost 9 bases, and 19 bases lay between the germline ends. Per germline, CDR1 SQVTM and CDR2 ANQGSEA. This CDR3 comprises 12 residues. This chain's CDR3 is CSGGTEYEGQYF. DNA for the CDR3: TGCAGCGGGGGGACGGAGTACGAAGGGCAGTACTTC.

This clone has just a few counts. V usage is TRBV6-5 and J usage is TRBJ2-7; 7 nucleotides match TRBD2. CDR3 length: 12 amino acids. Germline V gene sequence: CDR1 MNHEY, CDR2 SVGAGI. Unmatched junction bases numbered 5, after V lost 6 bases and J lost 6 bases. CDR3: CASSRGGSEQYF. In DNA form, the CDR3 reads TGTGCCAGCAGCCGGGGAGGGTCCGAGCAGTACTTC.

The chain joins TRBV30 to TRBJ2-1; TRBD2 aligns across 10 bases. Germline V lookup: CDR1 GTSNPN, CDR2 SVGIG (reference sequence). This CDR3 contains 16 residues. After removal of 0 bases from V and 4 bases from J, the junction contained 6 bases not matched to a gene. CDR3 nucleotide sequence: TGTGCCTGGAGTGTGAGGACTAGCGGACGGTACAATGAGCAGTTCTTC. Translation: CAWSVRTSGRYNEQFF.

This rearrangement joins TRBV29-1 to TRBJ2-7, with 11 bases fitting TRBD1. There are 15 residues in the CDR3. In germline, CDR1 is SQVTM, CDR2 ANQGSEA. V shed 4 bases, J shed 0 bases, and the junction held 5 bases outside the gene matches. The CDR3 here is CSVARTGGFSYEQYF. CDR3 bases: TGCAGCGTTGCTCGGACAGGGGGCTTCTCCTACGAGCAGTACTTC.

The chain is built from TRBV7-2 and TRBJ2-4; 11 positions agree with TRBD2. CDR1 and CDR2 (germline): SGHTA, FQGNSA. CDR3 length: 17 amino acids. Losses at the gene ends were 2 bases for V and 1 base for J; bases not matched to a gene: 4. The CDR3 here is CASSLLAGGPAKNIQYF. The DNA of the CDR3 is TGTGCCAGCAGCTTACTAGCGGGGGGCCCGGCCAAAAACATTCAGTACTTC.

The chain joins TRBV25-1 to TRBJ2-1; D is unclear. Per germline, CDR1 MGHDK and CDR2 SYGVNS. The CDR3 is 12 residues long. V was shortened by 1 base and J by 8 bases, with 6 bases between the two germline ends. The CDR3 coding sequence is TGTGCCAGCAGTGAATCTGGCTATGAGCAGTTCTTC. Amino acid sequence: CASSESGYEQFF.

The rearrangement uses TRBV29-1 and TRBJ1-1; TRBD1 aligns across 11 bases. V trimming: 6 bases; J trimming: 4 bases; junction bases outside the gene matches: 7. The CDR3 extends over 14 amino acids. Germline CDR1 reads SQVTM; CDR2 reads ANQGSEA. CDR3 DNA: TGCAGCGTAGCCGTAGGACAGGGGGCCACTGAAGCTTTCTTT. It yields the protein CSVAVGQGATEAFF.

V and J are TRBV30 and TRBJ1-6; D is possibly TRBD1 (6 bases). CDR3 length: 14 residues. Trimming pared 1 base from V and 7 bases from J, leaving 11 bases between. CDR1 and CDR2 (germline): GTSNPN, SVGIG (reference sequence). The CDR3, as DNA: TGTGCCTGGAGTGCCTCGGGGGCAAATTCACCCCTCCACTTT. As protein: CAWSASGANSPLHF.

As regards this clone: The germline gene is not matched at one end of the junction; a read error may be the cause. The V and J genes are TRBV4-1 and TRBJ1-6; D uncertain. Per germline, CDR1 MGHRA and CDR2 YSYEKL. The CDR3 is made up of 14 amino acids. CDR3 protein: CASSQEHVVSTLHF. In nucleotides, the CDR3 is TGCGCCAGCAGTCAAGAACACGTGGTTTCCACCCTCCACTTT.

The gene calls are TRBV9 and TRBJ2-3, with TRBD2 matching over 12 bases. The J segment lost 5 bases and the V segment lost 4 bases, leaving 5 bases of the junction unmatched. The CDR3 loop spans 15 amino acids. The germline V gene has CDR1 SGDLS and CDR2 YYNGEE. CDR3 in amino acids: CASSSPGLAGDTQYF. In DNA, the CDR3 is TGTGCCAGCAGCTCTCCGGGACTAGCGGGAGATACGCAGTATTTT.

V gene TRBV10-3 combines with J gene TRBJ2-1; TRBD2 aligns across 8 bases. V was pared by 3 bases and J by 6 bases, with 7 bases of the junction left unmatched. Per the germline V gene, CDR1 is ENHRY and CDR2 is SYGVKD. CDR3 length: 15 amino acids. Here the CDR3 DNA reads TGTGCCATCAGTGAAGGACGGGGGGGTGTCAATGAGCAGTTCTTC. Amino acids: CAISEGRGGVNEQFF.

V is TRBV7-9 and J is TRBJ2-4; D tentatively reads TRBD1 or TRBD2 (6 bases each). The CDR3 consists of 18 residues. V was trimmed by 5 bases and J by 0 bases, leaving 20 bases between them. The germline CDR1 and CDR2 sequences are SEHNR and FQNEAQ (reference sequence). Written as DNA, the CDR3 is TGTGCCAGCAGCCTACTCGGGGGACAAAATATAGCCAAAAACATTCAGTACTTC. Amino acid sequence: CASSLLGGQNIAKNIQYF.

This chain links TRBV5-1 with TRBJ2-5; D gene uncertain. The CDR3 has 14 amino acids. Trimming removed 3 bases from V and 3 bases from J, with 12 bases in between. CDR1 and CDR2 from the germline V gene are SGHRS and YFSETQ. Here the CDR3 DNA reads TGCGCCAGCAGCTCTCCGGGTGGGGAAGAGACCCAGTACTTC. It yields the protein CASSSPGGEETQYF.

This clone was detected only a few times. The chain combines TRBV29-1 with TRBJ2-4, with D maybe TRBD1 (5 bases). The CDR3 contains 12 residues. V gave up 7 bases and J gave up 4 bases, with 11 bases separating them. Germline assignment: CDR1 SQVTM and CDR2 ANQGSEA. In DNA, the CDR3 is TGCAGCGGACGTGACAGTAAAAACATTCAGTACTTC. Protein product: CSGRDSKNIQYF.

This clone was seen a single time. V usage is TRBV5-1 and J usage is TRBJ2-1, with 7 bases fitting TRBD1. J lost 8 bases, V lost 2 bases, and 10 bases had no gene match. Germline V gives CDR1 SGHRS, CDR2 YFSETQ. This CDR3 spans 15 amino acids. The CDR3 DNA sequence: TGCGCCAGCAGCTTTAGGGGGCAGAATATCGATGAGCAGTTCTTC. Translating gives CASSFRGQNIDEQFF.

The sample holds a few counts of this clone. Within the sample, other DNA sequences also encode this same CDR3. This chain links TRBV20-1 with TRBJ2-5; D call uncertain. V lost 3 bases to trimming and J lost 2 bases, with 4 bases between them. Germline values: CDR1 DFQATT, CDR2 SNEGSKA (reference sequence). The CDR3 is 11 amino acids. CDR3 in amino acids: CSARGQETQYF. The CDR3 region has the DNA TGCAGTGCTAGGGGGCAAGAGACCCAGTACTTC.

The chain links TRBV7-3 to TRBJ2-3; D is ambiguous. Germline CDR1 SGHTA, CDR2 FQGTGA. The CDR3 spans 13 residues. Trimming took 1 base from V and 6 from J, leaving 8 bases between them. CDR3 region: CASSLIGGDTQYF. The CDR3 nucleotides are TGTGCCAGCAGCTTAATTGGTGGCGATACGCAGTATTTT.

The gene calls are TRBV30 and TRBJ2-3; possibly TRBD1 for D (5 bases). Trimming removed 4 bases from V and 7 bases from J, with 9 bases in between. Germline CDR1 and CDR2: GTSNPN and SVGIG (reference sequence). The length of the CDR3 is 11 residues. This CDR3 is CAWIKGNTQYF. CDR3 coding DNA: TGTGCCTGGATAAAGGGGAATACGCAGTATTTT. The variable domain in full, with the rest retrieved from reference TRBV30 and TRBJ2-3, is SQTIHQWPATLVQPVGSPLSLECTVEGTSNPNLYWYRQAAGRGLQLLFYSVGIGQISSEVPQNLSASRPQDRQFILSSKKLLLSDSGFYLCAWIKGNTQYFGPGTRLTVL.

The rearrangement uses TRBV9 and TRBJ1-1; 7 positions agree with TRBD1. This CDR3 is 18 amino acids long. Germline V gives CDR1 SGDLS, CDR2 YYNGEE. V trimming: 4 bases; J trimming: 5 bases; junction bases outside the gene matches: 20. DNA for the CDR3: TGTGCCAGCAGCCCCGGAACCGGGACAGCCGGGCGGGAGACTGAAGCTTTCTTT. It codes for CASSPGTGTAGRETEAFF.

CDR3: CSVGARTPTNYGYTF. CDR3 in DNA: TGCAGCGTTGGCGCCAGGACTCCTACAAACTATGGCTACACCTTC. This chain uses TRBV29-1 with TRBJ1-2, with no clear D. With 4 bases removed from V and 2 bases from J, the gap between germline ends came to 17 bases. This CDR3 spans 15 amino acids. Germline CDR1 is SQVTM and CDR2 is ANQGSEA.

This chain connects TRBV5-1 to TRBJ2-5; 7 bases match TRBD2. This CDR3 contains 14 residues. Germline V gives CDR1 SGHRS, CDR2 YFSETQ. Losses at the gene ends were 0 bases for V and 3 bases for J; bases not matched to a gene: 2. The CDR3 DNA is TGCGCCAGCAGCTTGGATCTAGCGGAAGAGACCCAGTACTTC. Residues: CASSLDLAEETQYF.

As regards this clone: This CDR3 is also generated by other DNA sequences in the sample. The chain carries TRBV30 and TRBJ1-5; no reliable D call. The CDR3 consists of 12 residues. V lost 3 bases and J 4 bases, leaving 7 bases between the germline ends. Germline CDR1 reads GTSNPN; CDR2 reads SVGIG (reference sequence). The CDR3 nucleotides are TGTGCCTGGAGCGTGGGAAATCAGCCCCAGCATTTT. Amino acids: CAWSVGNQPQHF.